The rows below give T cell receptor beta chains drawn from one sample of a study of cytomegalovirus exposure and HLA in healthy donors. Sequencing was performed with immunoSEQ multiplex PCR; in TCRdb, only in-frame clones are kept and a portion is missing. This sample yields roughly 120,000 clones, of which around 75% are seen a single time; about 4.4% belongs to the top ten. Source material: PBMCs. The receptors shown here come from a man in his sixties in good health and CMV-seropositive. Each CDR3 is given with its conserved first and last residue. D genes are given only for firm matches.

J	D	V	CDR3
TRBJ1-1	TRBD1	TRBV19	CASSIGRGVEAFF
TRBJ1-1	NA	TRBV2	CASSLQGPNTEAFF
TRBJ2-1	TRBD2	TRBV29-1	CSVGVGGGNNEQFF
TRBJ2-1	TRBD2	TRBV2	CASNPPGGVSNEQFF
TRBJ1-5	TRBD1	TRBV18	CASSLTATGMGQPQHF
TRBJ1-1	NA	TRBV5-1	CATRGMNTEAFF
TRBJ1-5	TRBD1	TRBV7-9	CASSFGFQGAGNQPQHF
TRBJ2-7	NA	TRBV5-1	CASSWNPATSYEQYF
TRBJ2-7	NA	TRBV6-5	CASTKGREQYF
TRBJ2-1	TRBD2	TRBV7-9	CASSRRRPSGLVTEQFF
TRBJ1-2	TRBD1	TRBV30	CACDRGRGGYTF
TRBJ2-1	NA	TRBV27	CASSSDSSSYNEQFF
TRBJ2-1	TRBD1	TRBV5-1	CASSEQTGGNEQFF
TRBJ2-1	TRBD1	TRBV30	CAWSGGQGNNEQFF
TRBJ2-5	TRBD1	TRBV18	CASSRQGVLETQYF
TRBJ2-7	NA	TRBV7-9	CASSPTLSFHEQYF
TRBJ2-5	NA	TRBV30	CAWSGGTDETQYF
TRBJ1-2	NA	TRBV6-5	CASSTGTLGYTF
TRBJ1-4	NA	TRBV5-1	CASSLRGTNEKLFF
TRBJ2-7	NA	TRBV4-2	CASSQVLESNEQYF
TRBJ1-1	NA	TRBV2	CASIMGRTEAFF
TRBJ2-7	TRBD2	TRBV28	CASTTPTSDRTTYEQYF
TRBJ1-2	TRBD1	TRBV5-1	CASFRDQGDIYTF
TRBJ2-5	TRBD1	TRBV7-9	CASSIDRGQETQYF
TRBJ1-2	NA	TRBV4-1	CASSPPAGPRRGYTF
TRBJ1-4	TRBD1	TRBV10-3	CASTGGGEEKLFF
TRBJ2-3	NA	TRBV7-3	CASSLMAGNTDTQYF
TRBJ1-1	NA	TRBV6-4	CASRKGEEAFF
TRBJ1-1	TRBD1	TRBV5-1	CASSLAQGQGWPTEAFF
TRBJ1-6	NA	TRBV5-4	CATTRGRSSYNSPLHF
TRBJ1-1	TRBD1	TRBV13	CASSLWDRGKNTEAFF
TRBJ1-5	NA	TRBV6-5	CASSPGLYQPQHF
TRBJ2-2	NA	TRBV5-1	CASGQLTGELFF
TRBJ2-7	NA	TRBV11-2	CASSDGSSYEQYF
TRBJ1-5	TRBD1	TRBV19	CASRLHRGNSNQPQHF
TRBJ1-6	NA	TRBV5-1	CASSLFGGRDSPLHF
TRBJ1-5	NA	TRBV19	CASRTGNQPQHF
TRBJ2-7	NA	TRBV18	CASSRGIEDEQYF
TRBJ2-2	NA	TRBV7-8	CASSLGHTGELFF
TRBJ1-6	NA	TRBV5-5	CASSRGGVGSPLHF
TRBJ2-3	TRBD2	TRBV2	CAISGLADFTDTQYF
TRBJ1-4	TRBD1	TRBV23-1	CASSQSGQGATNEKLFF